The source of this TCR beta chain is a study of OX40 agonist ivuxolimab in advanced cancers. Across the whole study: The patients received ivuxolimab by intravenous route every 2 weeks at 0.01 to 10 mg/kg. Dose-escalation cases comprised hepatocellular carcinoma, melanoma, renal cell or head and neck cancer.

J lost 1 base, V lost 7 bases, and 6 bases had no gene match. CDR3 length: 13 amino acids. The V gene's germline CDR1 is SQVTM and CDR2 ANQGSEA. Profiled with immunoSEQ multiplex PCR; TCRdb holds only in-frame clones, not every one. The sample yields approximately 50,000 clones, roughly 83% seen once. The sample consisted of CD4+ or CD8+ T cells sorted from blood, taken in a trial of the OX40 agonist ivuxolimab. This chain links TRBV29-1 with TRBJ1-1, with 7 bases aligning to TRBD1. The origin of this receptor is an adult with an advanced solid tumor such as melanoma, head and neck, liver or kidney cancer. The CDR3 region is CSDQTGTNTEAFF. CDR3 DNA sequence: TGCAGCGACCAGACAGGGACGAACACTGAAGCTTTCTTT.